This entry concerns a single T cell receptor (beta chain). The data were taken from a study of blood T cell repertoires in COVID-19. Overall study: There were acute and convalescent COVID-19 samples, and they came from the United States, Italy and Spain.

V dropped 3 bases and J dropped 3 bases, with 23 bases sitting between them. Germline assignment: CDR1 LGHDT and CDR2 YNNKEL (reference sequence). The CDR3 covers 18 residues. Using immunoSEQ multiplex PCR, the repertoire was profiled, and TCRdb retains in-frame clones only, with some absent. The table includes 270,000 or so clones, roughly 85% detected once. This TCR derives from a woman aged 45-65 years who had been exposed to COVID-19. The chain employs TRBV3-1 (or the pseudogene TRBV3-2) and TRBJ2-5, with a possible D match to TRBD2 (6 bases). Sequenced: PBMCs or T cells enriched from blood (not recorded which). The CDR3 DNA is TGTGCCAGCAGCCAGGATAACAGCAGGGAGGAAGGCAAAGAGACCCAGTACTTC. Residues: CASSQDNSREEGKETQYF.